This T cell receptor (beta chain) was sequenced in a study of blood T cell repertoires in COVID-19. Study details: There were acute and convalescent COVID-19 samples, and they came from the United States, Italy and Spain. In each case, the material was cDNA or gDNA derived from T cells, B-cell-depleted T cells, or PBMCs.

This clone was observed once. Germline lookup yields CDR1 LNHDA and CDR2 SQIVND (reference sequence). Trimming stripped 4 bases from V and 3 bases from J, with 14 bases between. The length of the CDR3 is 15 residues. Per the authors' pipeline: Reference gene primers were amplified, and this amplification served to estimate nucleated cell counts. Sequencing was performed with immunoSEQ multiplex PCR; in TCRdb, only in-frame clones are kept and a portion is missing. V, J and clone size are taken as reported in that table, and D and trimming were inferred from the DNA itself. The sample consists of 140,000 or so clones, approximately 80% of them appearing once.

The J gene is TRBJ2-3, the V gene TRBV19, with a possible D match to TRBD1 (7 bases). Sequenced sample: peripheral blood. This clonotype was obtained from a man between 65 and 85 years old who had recovered from COVID-19. Written as DNA, the CDR3 is TGTGCCAGTAGTAAGCAGGGGGGTCGGACAGATACGCAGTATTTT. Protein sequence: CASSKQGGRTDTQYF.